This TCR beta chain was retrieved from a study of metastatic and nonmetastatic thyroid tumors. Study context: Repertoire comparison spanned blood and tumor or nodule tissue of malignant and benign thyroid patients.

Using MiXCR, TCRdb re-called clones from the PCR reads. The repertoire has some 31,000 clones, 17% of them found once; the top ten carry 5.5% to 7.5%. Treatment of any kind had been given to no patient before thyroid surgery. This clone was found many times. What it binds is unknown. The study's findings and limits: Within blood and tumor, benign nodules reportedly had significantly lower TCR beta diversity than malignant thyroid tumors did.

Germline-derived CDR1 and CDR2 are SGHDN and FVKESK. V lost 4 bases and J 5 bases, leaving 17 bases between the germline ends. The CDR3 contains 15 residues. The receptor comes from a female donor with papillary thyroid cancer or a benign thyroid nodule (not recorded which). Some clones in this sample may be carry-over from other donors' samples. The chain couples TRBV14 to TRBJ2-5; tentatively, D is TRBD2 (6 bases). The sequencing input was blood. CDR3 DNA sequence: TGTGCCAGCAGCCCCGGCGGAGGGAATAGGGAGACCCAGTACTTC. It translates to CASSPGGGNRETQYF.